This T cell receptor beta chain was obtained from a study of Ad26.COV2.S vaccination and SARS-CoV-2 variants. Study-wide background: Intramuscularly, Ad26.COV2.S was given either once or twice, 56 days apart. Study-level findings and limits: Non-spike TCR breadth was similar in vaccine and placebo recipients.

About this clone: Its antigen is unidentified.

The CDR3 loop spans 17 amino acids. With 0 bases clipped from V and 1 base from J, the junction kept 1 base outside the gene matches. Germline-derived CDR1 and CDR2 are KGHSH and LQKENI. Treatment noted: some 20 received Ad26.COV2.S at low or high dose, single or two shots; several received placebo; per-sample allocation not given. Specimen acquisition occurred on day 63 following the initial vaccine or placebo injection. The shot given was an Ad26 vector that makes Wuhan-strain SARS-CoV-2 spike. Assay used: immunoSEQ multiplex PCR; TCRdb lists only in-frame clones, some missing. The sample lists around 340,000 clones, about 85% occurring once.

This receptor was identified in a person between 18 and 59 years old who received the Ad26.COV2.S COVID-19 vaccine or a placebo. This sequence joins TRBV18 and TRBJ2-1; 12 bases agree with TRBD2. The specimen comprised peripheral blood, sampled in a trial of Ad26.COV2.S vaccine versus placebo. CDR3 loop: CASSPPGLAGSYNEQFF. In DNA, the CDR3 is TGTGCCAGCTCACCACCCGGACTAGCGGGGTCCTACAATGAGCAGTTCTTC.